Listed below are T cell receptor beta chains from one sample, sequenced in a study of post-analysis software for immune sequencing data. Using its own MiXCR run on the PCR reads, TCRdb lists one record per CDR3 protein. The table includes 650,000 to 850,000 distinct CDR3 sequences, under 70% detected once. Input material: blood. Receptors originate from a girl between 10 and 17 years old with multiple sclerosis. The CDR3 runs from the conserved cysteine through the conserved F or W. The D gene is left open where the match is weak. Expanded clones are given a class, and other clones once, few, many or no size at all.

>TRBJ2-1|NA|TRBV7-3|NA
CASSPTPGYNEQFF
TGTGCCAGCAGCCCCACACCCGGCTACAATGAGCAGTTCTTC
>TRBJ2-3|NA|TRBV6-2/TRBV6-3|NA
CASSSPGLKFTDTQYF
TGTGCCAGCAGTTCACCGGGACTTAAATTCACAGATACGCAGTATTTT
>TRBJ2-3|NA|TRBV10-2|NA
CASSESGIPTDTQYF
TGCGCCAGCAGTGAGTCTGGGATACCCACAGATACGCAGTATTTT
>TRBJ2-1|TRBD2|TRBV9|NA
CASSVGASGGMSEQFF
TGTGCCAGCAGCGTAGGGGCTAGCGGGGGGATGTCTGAGCAGTTCTTC
>TRBJ2-7|TRBD1|TRBV20-1|NA
CSASQRGQANSYEQYF
TGCAGTGCTAGTCAGAGGGGACAGGCAAATTCCTACGAGCAGTACTTC
>TRBJ1-2|NA|TRBV3-1|NA
CASSPRSPDGYTF
TGTGCCAGCAGCCCTCGCAGCCCGGATGGCTACACCTTC
>TRBJ2-5|TRBD2|TRBV6-8|NA
CASSYSTWLAGFETQYF
TGTGCCAGCAGTTACTCGACATGGCTAGCGGGATTTGAGACCCAGTACTTC
>TRBJ1-6|NA|TRBV6-1|NA
CASIPPGGTYNSPLHF
TGTGCCAGCATCCCACCAGGTGGAACCTATAATTCACCCCTCCACTTT
>TRBJ2-7|NA|TRBV5-5|once
CASSAADLPYEQYF
TGTGCCAGCAGCGCCGCGGACCTACCTTACGAGCAGTACTTC
>TRBJ2-1|NA|TRBV29-1|few
CSVDRDNYNEQFF
TGCAGCGTTGATAGGGACAACTACAATGAGCAGTTCTTC
>TRBJ2-5|NA|TRBV5-1|NA
CASSWMRPQETQYF
TGCGCCAGCAGCTGGATGCGGCCTCAAGAGACCCAGTACTTC
>TRBJ2-3|TRBD2|TRBV7-2|NA
CASSLEIRGGGTDTQYF
TGTGCCAGCAGCTTGGAGATCCGGGGGGGCGGCACAGATACGCAGTATTTT
>TRBJ2-7|NA|TRBV20-1|NA
CSARGLRYYEQYF
TGCAGTGCTAGAGGTCTCAGATACTACGAGCAGTACTTC
>TRBJ2-1|TRBD2|TRBV6-6|NA
CASSYSAGERLDEQFF
TGTGCCAGCAGTTACTCAGCGGGAGAGCGATTGGATGAGCAGTTCTTC
>TRBJ2-3|NA|TRBV10-3|NA
CAISGGGHDTQYF
TGTGCCATCAGTGGGGGGGGGCATGATACGCAGTATTTT
>TRBJ2-7|NA|TRBV20-1|few
CSFNRAGLNYEQYF
TGCAGTTTCAACAGGGCGGGATTAAACTACGAGCAGTACTTC
>TRBJ2-5|NA|TRBV6-1|NA
CASSESPKETQYF
TGTGCCAGCAGTGAAAGCCCTAAAGAGACCCAGTACTTC
>TRBJ2-1|NA|TRBV29-1|NA
CSVITGTFPNEQFF
TGCAGCGTTATTACAGGGACGTTTCCCAATGAGCAGTTCTTC
>TRBJ2-7|TRBD1|TRBV28|once
CASRRGTGPGEQYF
TGTGCCAGCAGGCGCGGGACAGGGCCAGGCGAGCAGTACTTC
>TRBJ1-1|NA|TRBV3-1|NA
CASSPGWGWTTEAFF
TGTGCCAGCAGCCCAGGGTGGGGGTGGACCACTGAAGCTTTCTTT
>TRBJ2-1|NA|TRBV2|NA
CASGPDLVSAQFF
TGTGCCAGCGGCCCGGATCTAGTGAGCGCGCAGTTCTTC
>TRBJ2-5|NA|TRBV5-1|NA
CASSLQHSTETQYF
TGCGCCAGCAGCTTGCAACATTCGACAGAGACCCAGTACTTC
>TRBJ2-5|NA|TRBV3-1|NA
CASSQDPPDTNQEAQYF
TGTGCCAGCAGCCAAGACCCTCCGGACACCAACCAAGAGGCCCAGTACTTC